The 8 T cell receptor beta chains presented below share a single source sample, sequenced in a study of cytomegalovirus exposure and HLA in healthy donors (dated by TCRdb to 2015 to 2018). Receptor libraries were prepared by the immunoSEQ multiplex PCR assay. A mixture of 60 forward primers for TCR Vbeta segments and 13 reverse primers for TCR Jbeta segments was used in the multiplex PCR. What TCRdb holds here is the immuneACCESS table cut down to in-frame rearrangements. Part of the clones is not present; checked against another copy, under half of the missing clones reflect an unresolved V gene, and the others are unexplained. Recorded for this sample are 130,000 or so clones; over 60% of them occurred a single time. Of the sample, more than 6.5% falls within the top ten clones. The sample consisted of PBMCs. The receptors shown here come from a woman in her thirties or forties in good health and CMV-seropositive.

This clone has just a few counts. The J gene is TRBJ2-3, the V gene TRBV5-1; the match to TRBD1 covers 8 bases. Germline CDR1 reads SGHRS; CDR2 reads YFSETQ. Germline trimming cut 4 bases from V and 0 bases from J; bases unmatched to any gene: 7. CDR3 length: 16 amino acids. CDR3 bases: TGCGCCAGCAGCACAGGACAGGGTCCGAGCACAGATACGCAGTATTTT. This encodes CASSTGQGPSTDTQYF.

This rearrangement joins TRBV9 to TRBJ1-2, with 7 bases identical to TRBD1. V lost 3 bases to trimming and J lost 9 bases; unmatched junction nucleotides: 14. Germline CDR1 and CDR2: SGDLS and YYNGEE. CDR3 length: 15 residues. This CDR3 reads CASSGTRDSPNSYTF. CDR3 coding DNA: TGTGCCAGCAGCGGGACCCGGGACAGCCCGAATAGCTACACCTTC.

The chain recombines TRBV27 with TRBJ2-6; possible D gene TRBD2, 5 bases. V shed 6 bases and J shed 2 bases, with 11 bases lying between them. Looked up from germline, CDR1 is MNHEY and CDR2 is SMNVEV (reference sequence). This CDR3 is built from 15 residues. The CDR3 nucleotides read TGTGCCAGCAGCCCGCTCGGGACTGGGGCCAACGTCCTGACTTTC. Translated, it gives CASSPLGTGANVLTF.

The genes are TRBV6-1 and TRBJ2-3; D not certain. Germline V gene data show CDR1 as MNHNS and CDR2 as SASEGT. The CDR3 runs 13 residues. The ends were cut back, 0 bases at V and 6 bases at J, with 7 bases in the middle. This CDR3 is CASSEAIQDTQYF. The CDR3 DNA follows: TGTGCCAGCAGTGAAGCAATTCAGGATACGCAGTATTTT.

The chain employs TRBV5-1 and TRBJ1-5; D is uncertain. The CDR3 contains 16 residues. The V gene's germline CDR1 is SGHRS and CDR2 YFSETQ. V was pared by 0 bases and J by 2 bases, with 12 bases between. The CDR3 here is CASSLGAGSGNQPQHF. The CDR3 DNA sequence: TGCGCCAGCAGCTTGGGTGCGGGCTCAGGCAATCAGCCCCAGCATTTT.

The table lists this clone with a few counts. V and J are TRBV6-5 and TRBJ2-7, with TRBD1 identical over 7 bases. The CDR3 contains 15 residues. With 4 bases clipped from V and 5 bases from J, the junction kept 11 bases outside the gene matches. Germline V gives CDR1 MNHEY, CDR2 SVGAGI. In DNA form, the CDR3 reads TGTGCCAGCAGTTCATGGGCAGGGGGTAGGGACGAGCAGTACTTC. Translated: CASSSWAGGRDEQYF.

The chain joins TRBV29-1 to TRBJ2-7, with 9 nucleotides matching TRBD1. Germline V gene data show CDR1 as SQVTM and CDR2 as ANQGSEA. Trimming removed 0 bases from V and 0 bases from J; junction bases left unmatched: 15. The CDR3 is 19 amino acids. CDR3 nucleotide sequence: TGCAGCGTTGAAGAGAGGACAGGGGAGAAGAGCTTGGGCTCCTACGAGCAGTACTTC. Translated, it gives CSVEERTGEKSLGSYEQYF.

The chain has TRBV6-6 and TRBJ1-1; weak D call: TRBD1 (6 bases). Per the germline V gene, CDR1 is MNHNY and CDR2 is SVGAGI (reference sequence). The CDR3 consists of 15 residues. The V end was cut by 2 bases, the J end by 1 base, with 11 bases between. Here the CDR3 reads CASSYMTGWNTEAFF. Here the CDR3 DNA reads TGTGCCAGCAGTTACATGACAGGCTGGAACACTGAAGCTTTCTTT.